The clone carrying this T cell receptor beta chain was picked up one time. The antigen is not known. This table comes from immunoSEQ multiplex PCR, and its TCRdb copy is limited to in-frame clones, with some not included. The sample has around 140,000 clones; about 95% are singletons. This record belongs to a study of cytomegalovirus exposure and HLA in healthy donors. The study's findings and limits: As confirmed in vitro, three CMV-associated chains were specific for CMV antigens. Subsequent analysis revealed that first-cohort TCR clusters tended to co-occur in the 120 or so validation repertoires. The authors listed 164 TCR beta chains as cytomegalovirus-associated.

V lost 7 bases and J 6 bases, leaving 12 bases between the germline ends. The CDR3 length is 12 residues. Germline values: CDR1 SNHLY, CDR2 FYNNEI. The sequenced sample was PBMCs. This chain links TRBV2 with TRBJ1-1; D perhaps matches TRBD1 (5 bases). The receptor was isolated from a man aged 18 to 29 in good health and CMV-seropositive. The CDR3 spells CASKIQVAEAFF. The CDR3 coding sequence is TGTGCCAGCAAAATACAGGTTGCTGAAGCTTTCTTT.